This T cell receptor beta chain is drawn from a study of early T cells in non-severe SARS-CoV-2 infection. One entry per CDR3 protein results from TCRdb running MiXCR on the 5' RACE reads. The data contain roughly 80,000 distinct CDR3 sequences, around an eighth of them singletons. The source material was whole blood. The receptor was derived from an adult who was a healthcare worker with PCR-confirmed SARS-CoV-2 infection or an uninfected control (not recorded which).

The DNA of the CDR3 is TGCAGTGCTAGGGGGACTAGCGGGCTCGATGAGCAGTTCTTC. Amino acids: CSARGTSGLDEQFF. The V and J genes are TRBV20-1 and TRBJ2-1, with 12 nucleotides matching TRBD2. Germline loops: CDR1 DFQATT, CDR2 SNEGSKA (reference sequence). This CDR3 is built from 14 residues. V lost 3 bases, J lost 8 bases, and 5 bases stayed unmatched.